The rows below give T cell receptor beta chains drawn from one sample of a study of blood T cell repertoires in COVID-19. Sequencing used immunoSEQ multiplex PCR; TCRdb keeps in-frame clones, though not all of them. This sample yields over 250,000 clones, of which about 88% are seen a single time; around 3.9% belongs to the top ten. Sequencing used PBMCs or T cells enriched from blood (not recorded which). All receptors derive from a man aged 30 to 39 with acute COVID-19. CDR3s include the opening cysteine and the closing phenylalanine or tryptophan. A D gene is named only where the DNA matches it firmly. Size is omitted from some rows. Given values are once, few, many or a class for expanded clones.

14 few . TRBJ1-5 TRBV18 CASSAAGGKQPQHF TGTGCCAGCTCAGCGGCGGGGGGCAAGCAGCCCCAGCATTTT
14 . . TRBJ2-2 TRBV20-1 CSASNRVGTGELFF TGCAGTGCTAGTAACAGGGTGGGCACCGGGGAGCTGTTTTTT
14 many . TRBJ1-2 TRBV28 CASTTMTFGYGYTF TGTGCCAGCACCACTATGACCTTTGGCTATGGCTACACCTTC
14 . . TRBJ2-2 TRBV6-5 CAHKVGARTGELFF TGTGCCCATAAGGTGGGGGCTAGGACCGGGGAGCTGTTTTTT
15 once . TRBJ1-4 TRBV28 CASIKTVQLNEKLFF TGTGCCAGCATTAAAACAGTCCAGCTTAATGAAAAACTGTTTTTT
15 . . TRBJ1-1 TRBV28 CASRGVIGMNTEAFF TGTGCCAGCCGGGGGGTCATAGGAATGAACACTGAAGCTTTCTTT
17 few . TRBJ2-1 TRBV4-2 CASSQDRGGTSYNEQFF TGTGCCAGCAGCCAAGATAGGGGGGGAACCTCCTACAATGAGCAGTTCTTC
17 . . TRBJ2-1 TRBV7-6 CASSAQILAVSYNEQFF TGTGCCAGCTCCGCCCAGATCCTAGCCGTCTCCTACAATGAGCAGTTCTTC
15 once TRBD1 TRBJ1-5 TRBV7-9 CASSEGQGPTQPQHF TGTGCCAGCAGCGAAGGACAGGGCCCCACTCAGCCCCAGCATTTT
13 . . TRBJ1-1 TRBV27 CASLRRGDTEAFF TGTGCCAGCCTTCGCCGGGGGGACACTGAAGCTTTCTTT
15 . . TRBJ2-5 TRBV19 CASGGQARGTETQYF TGTGCCAGTGGTGGACAGGCCCGCGGGACGGAGACCCAGTACTTC
16 . . TRBJ1-3 TRBV9 CASSPQGPLLGNTIYF TGTGCCAGCAGCCCGCAGGGCCCCTTGCTCGGAAACACCATATATTTT
15 . TRBD1 TRBJ1-1 TRBV7-9 CASSFSGQGASEAFF TGTGCCAGCAGCTTCTCGGGACAGGGGGCATCTGAAGCTTTCTTT
14 . . TRBJ1-1 TRBV4-1 CASSARTENTEAFF TGCGCCAGCAGCGCACGTACAGAGAACACTGAAGCTTTCTTT
17 . . TRBJ2-1 TRBV13 CASSNPGVLGIHNEQFF TGTGCCAGCAGCAACCCAGGTGTTCTCGGGATACACAATGAGCAGTTCTTC
15 . . TRBJ2-2 TRBV7-8 CASSPRRLNTGELFF TGTGCCAGCAGCCCCCGGAGGCTGAACACCGGGGAGCTGTTTTTT
15 . TRBD2 TRBJ2-1 TRBV27 CASTSLAAPYNEQFF TGTGCCAGCACCTCTCTAGCGGCCCCCTACAATGAGCAGTTCTTC
12 . . TRBJ1-2 TRBV29-1 CSVERAGDGYTF TGCAGCGTTGAGCGGGCAGGGGACGGCTACACCTTC
13 . TRBD1 TRBJ1-1 TRBV30 CAWSRTGGTEAFF TGTGCCTGGAGTCGGACAGGGGGCACTGAAGCTTTCTTT
11 . . TRBJ1-1 TRBV4-1 CASRSVTEAFF TGCGCCAGCAGGTCCGTCACTGAAGCTTTCTTT
13 . . TRBJ2-2 TRBV2 CASRSTKTGELFF TGTGCCAGCAGGTCGACAAAAACCGGGGAGCTGTTTTTT
13 . . TRBJ2-3 TRBV12-3/TRBV12-4 CASNPSLADTQYF TGTGCCAGCAACCCCTCACTTGCAGATACGCAGTATTTT
15 . . TRBJ1-1 TRBV5-1 CASSFNTGWNTEAFF TGTGCCAGCAGCTTTAATACGGGTTGGAACACTGAAGCTTTCTTT
17 . TRBD2 TRBJ2-1 TRBV3-1/TRBV3-2 CASSQYRSGGPTNEQFF TGTGCCAGCAGCCAATACAGGTCGGGAGGGCCAACGAATGAGCAGTTCTTC
13 . . TRBJ1-2 TRBV12-3/TRBV12-4 CASSFSGNYGYTF TGTGCCAGCAGTTTTTCGGGTAACTATGGCTACACCTTC
16 . . TRBJ2-2 TRBV27 CASSLLGGLNTGELFF TGTGCCAGCAGTTTATTGGGGGGGCTCAACACCGGGGAGCTGTTTTTT
12 . TRBD1 TRBJ2-2 TRBV29-1 CSGQGNTGELFF TGCAGCGGACAGGGAAACACCGGGGAGCTGTTTTTT